The 6 T cell receptor beta chains below come from one sample, sequenced in a study of CD8+CD57+ T cells in acquired aplastic anemia. TCR beta VDJ and CDR3 profiles were obtained from a genomic DNA template. TCRdb re-analysed the reads in MiXCR, keeping a single row per CDR3 protein. Of a few hundred thousand distinct CDR3 sequences in the sample, around 60% are singletons; the top ten hold about 29%. Sequencing was done on a sample of sorted CD4+, CD8+, or CD8+CD57+ T cells (not recorded which) from PBMCs. These receptors came from a human donor in good health.

The rearrangement joins TRBV9 to TRBJ2-3, with D perhaps TRBD1 (5 bases). The CDR3 runs to 15 residues. Trimming left V 3 bases short and J 4 bases short, with 15 bases between. Germline CDR1 SGDLS, CDR2 YYNGEE. The CDR3 loop reads CASSGPGSISDTQYF. The CDR3 region has the DNA TGTGCCAGCAGCGGCCCAGGGTCAATCTCAGATACGCAGTATTTT.

The DNA of the CDR3 is TGCGCCAGCCAGGGGACTAGAGATCGCGAGCAGTACTTC. This translates into CASQGTRDREQYF. The chain joins TRBV10-1 to TRBJ2-7; 8 bases agree with TRBD2. V lost 8 bases to trimming and J lost 6 bases; unmatched junction nucleotides: 9. The CDR3 loop spans 13 amino acids. Germline V gene data show CDR1 as WNHNN and CDR2 as SYGVQD (reference sequence).

This clonotype was recorded many times. V gene TRBV7-3 combines with J gene TRBJ2-1, with no clear D. Looked up from germline, CDR1 is SGHTA and CDR2 is FQGTGA. Between the trimmed V and J ends, which lost 4 bases and 7 bases, there was a span of 8 bases. The CDR3 has 12 residues. The CDR3 bases are TGTGCCAGCAGCTCTCGTAGGAATGAGCAGTTCTTC. Protein product: CASSSRRNEQFF.

The rearrangement uses TRBV7-3 and TRBJ2-7; no firm D call. The J call may be mistaken, given a closer DNA end match to TRBJ2-5. From germline, CDR1 is SGHTA and CDR2 FQGTGA. This CDR3 contains 16 residues. The CDR3 loop reads CASSKTSLQNQETQYF. The CDR3 nucleotides read TGTGCCAGCAGCAAAACGTCGCTACAGAACCAAGAGACCCAGTACTTC.

V gene TRBV12-3 or TRBV12-4 combines with J gene TRBJ2-7; weak D call: TRBD1 (5 bases). V was cut by 3 bases and J by 0 bases, with 9 bases left in between. The CDR3 runs 14 residues. The CDR3 region has the DNA TGTGCCAGCAGTTTTCAGGGTAGCTCCTACGAGCAGTACTTC. Its protein is CASSFQGSSYEQYF.

The genes are TRBV29-1 and TRBJ2-1, with 10 bases identical to TRBD1. V trimming: 8 bases; J trimming: 6 bases; junction bases outside the gene matches: 7. Germline loops: CDR1 SQVTM, CDR2 ANQGSEA. CDR3 size: 13 residues. CDR3 protein: CSSRDRGSNEQFF. The CDR3 DNA is TGCAGCTCTAGGGACAGGGGTAGCAATGAGCAGTTCTTC.